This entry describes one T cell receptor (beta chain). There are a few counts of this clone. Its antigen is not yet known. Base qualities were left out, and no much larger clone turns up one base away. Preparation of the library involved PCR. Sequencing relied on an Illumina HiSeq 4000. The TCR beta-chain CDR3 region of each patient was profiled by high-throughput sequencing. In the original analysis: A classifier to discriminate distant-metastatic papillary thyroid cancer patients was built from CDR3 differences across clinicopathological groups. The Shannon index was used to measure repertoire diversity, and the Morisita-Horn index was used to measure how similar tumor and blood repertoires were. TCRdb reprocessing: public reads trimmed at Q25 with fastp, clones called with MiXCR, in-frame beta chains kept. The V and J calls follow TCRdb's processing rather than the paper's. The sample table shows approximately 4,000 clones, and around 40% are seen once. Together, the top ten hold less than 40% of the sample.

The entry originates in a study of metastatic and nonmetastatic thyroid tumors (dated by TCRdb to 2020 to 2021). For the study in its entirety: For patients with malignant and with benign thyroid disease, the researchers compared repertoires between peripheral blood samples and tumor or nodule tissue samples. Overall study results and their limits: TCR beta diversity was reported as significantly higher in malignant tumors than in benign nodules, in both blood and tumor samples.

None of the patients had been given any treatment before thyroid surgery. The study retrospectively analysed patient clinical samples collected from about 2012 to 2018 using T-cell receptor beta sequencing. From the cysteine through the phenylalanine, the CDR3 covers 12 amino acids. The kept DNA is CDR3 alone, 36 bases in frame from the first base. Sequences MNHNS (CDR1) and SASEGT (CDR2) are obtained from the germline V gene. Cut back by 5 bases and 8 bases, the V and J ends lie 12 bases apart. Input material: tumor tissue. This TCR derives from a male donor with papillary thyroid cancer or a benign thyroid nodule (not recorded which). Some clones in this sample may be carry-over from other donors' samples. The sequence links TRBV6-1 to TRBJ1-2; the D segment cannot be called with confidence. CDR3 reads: CASSPRGFGYTF. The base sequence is TGTGCCAGCAGTCCCCGAGGGTTCGGCTACACCTTC.